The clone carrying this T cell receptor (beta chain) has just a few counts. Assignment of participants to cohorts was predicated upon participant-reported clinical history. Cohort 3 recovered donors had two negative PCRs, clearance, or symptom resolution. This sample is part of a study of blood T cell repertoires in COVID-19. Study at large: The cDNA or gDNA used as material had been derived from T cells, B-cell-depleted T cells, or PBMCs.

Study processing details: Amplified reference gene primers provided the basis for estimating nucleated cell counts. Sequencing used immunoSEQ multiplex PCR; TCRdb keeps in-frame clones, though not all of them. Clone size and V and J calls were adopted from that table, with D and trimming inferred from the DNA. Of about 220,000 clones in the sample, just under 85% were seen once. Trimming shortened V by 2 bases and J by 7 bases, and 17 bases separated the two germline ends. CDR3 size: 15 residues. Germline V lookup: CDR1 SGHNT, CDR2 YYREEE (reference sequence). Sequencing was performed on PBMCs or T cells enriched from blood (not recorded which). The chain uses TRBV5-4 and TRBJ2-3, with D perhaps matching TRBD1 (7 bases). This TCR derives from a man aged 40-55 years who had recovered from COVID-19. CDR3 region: CASSLDRARGNTQYF. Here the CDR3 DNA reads TGTGCCAGCAGCTTAGACAGGGCCCGCGGGAATACGCAGTATTTT.